A single sample gave rise to the 8 T cell receptor beta chains below, sequenced in a study of blood T cell repertoires in COVID-19. Produced via immunoSEQ multiplex PCR; TCRdb's table is partial and in-frame only. The sample gives about 200,000 clones, around 88% of which show up once; around 1.5% is in the top ten. Input material: peripheral blood. Source of these receptors: a man aged 18 to 30 with active or convalescent COVID-19.

The V gene is TRBV19, the J gene TRBJ1-1, with 7 bases identical to TRBD1. Germline V gene sequence: CDR1 LNHDA, CDR2 SQIVND (reference sequence). V lost 7 bases and J lost 5; bases outside the gene matches: 7. This CDR3 is 13 amino acids long. CDR3 loop: CASTESRGTEAFF. The DNA for the CDR3 is TGTGCCAGTACCGAATCCAGGGGGACTGAAGCTTTCTTT. Using reference TRBV19 and TRBJ1-1 for the parts outside the CDR3, the full variable domain is DGGITQSPKYLFRKEGQNVTLSCEQNLNHDAMYWYRQDPGQGLRLIYYSQIVNDFQKGDIAEGYSVSREKKESFPLTVTSAQKNPTAFYLCASTESRGTEAFFGQGTRLTVV.

The chain carries TRBV11-2 and TRBJ2-7; 16 nucleotides agree with TRBD2. CDR1 is SGHAT, CDR2 FQNNGV, per germline. The CDR3 extends over 19 amino acids. The junction had 16 bases not matched to a gene; V was cut back by 5 bases and J by 6 bases. CDR3 bases: TGTGCCAGCAGCCTAAGTTTGGAGGGGACTAGCGGGAGGGCCCCCGAGCAGTACTTC. Translation gives CASSLSLEGTSGRAPEQYF.

The rearrangement uses TRBV28 and TRBJ1-4; a possible D gene is TRBD1 (5 bases). The CDR3 sequence is 15 residues long. Germline CDR1 is MDHEN and CDR2 is SYDVKM. V was shortened by 2 bases and J by 3 bases, with 10 bases between the two germline ends. The CDR3 protein is CASSLAGEPNEKLFF. The CDR3 DNA follows: TGTGCCAGCAGTTTAGCGGGGGAACCTAATGAAAAACTGTTTTTT. The complete variable domain, with remaining parts taken from reference TRBV28 and TRBJ1-4, reads DVKVTQSSRYLVKRTGEKVFLECVQDMDHENMFWYRQDPGLGLRLIYFSYDVKMKEKGDIPEGYSVSREKKERFSLILESASTNQTSMYLCASSLAGEPNEKLFFGSGTQLSVL.

The chain is built from TRBV2 and TRBJ1-5; perhaps TRBD1 as D (6 bases). Deletions cut 6 bases from V and 3 bases from J, with 12 bases between. Germline-derived CDR1 and CDR2 are SNHLY and FYNNEI. The CDR3 length is 14 residues. Written as DNA, the CDR3 is TGTGCCAGCAGGGTGGACAGTAACAATCAGCCCCAGCATTTT. Residues: CASRVDSNNQPQHF.

The chain links TRBV7-3 to TRBJ2-1; maybe TRBD1 (5 bases). The CDR3 is 14 amino acids. V was pared by 2 bases and J by 5 bases, with 10 bases between. CDR1 SGHTA and CDR2 FQGTGA come from the germline V gene. As DNA, the CDR3 is TGTGCCAGCAGCTTAGGGGCCGGAGACAATGAGCAGTTCTTC. It yields the protein CASSLGAGDNEQFF.

This chain joins TRBV28 and TRBJ1-1, with 12 bases lining up with TRBD1. V lost 4 bases, J lost 1 base, and 7 bases stayed unmatched. The germline CDR1 and CDR2 sequences are MDHEN and SYDVKM. The CDR3 length is 17 residues. The CDR3 protein is CASSWPGTGGSNTEAFF. In DNA, the CDR3 is TGTGCCAGCAGTTGGCCGGGGACAGGGGGCTCGAACACTGAAGCTTTCTTT.

CDR3 sequence: CASSLVLAGSYEQYF. CDR3 DNA sequence: TGTGCCAGCAGCTTGGTACTAGCGGGCTCCTACGAGCAGTACTTC. This chain connects TRBV7-2 to TRBJ2-7, with 9 bases aligning to TRBD2. This CDR3 contains 15 residues. The junction had 3 bases not matched to a gene; V was cut back by 3 bases and J by 0 bases. Per the germline V gene, CDR1 is SGHTA and CDR2 is FQGNSA.

The J gene is TRBJ1-1, the V gene TRBV10-3, with a possible D match to TRBD1 (5 bases). The CDR3 has 13 residues. The V and J ends lost 0 bases and 8 bases respectively, with 10 bases between them. The germline gives CDR1 ENHRY, CDR2 SYGVKD. The CDR3 is CAISESSGAEAFF. CDR3 DNA sequence: TGTGCCATCAGTGAGTCTTCTGGGGCAGAAGCTTTCTTT.